This T cell receptor beta chain was recovered during a study of CD8+CD57+ T cells in acquired aplastic anemia. Study-wide points: Patients had fewer than 35 CD8+ CDR3 sequences in common with controls (the shared set). No significant patient-versus-control difference appeared in CD8+ Simpson's diversity.

Using genomic DNA as the template, TCR beta VDJ and CDR3 profiling was carried out. Each CDR3 protein gets one entry after TCRdb re-called the reads with MiXCR. The sample holds a few hundred thousand distinct CDR3 sequences, around 60% seen once. This clonotype came up many times. Its antigen is unidentified. This receptor was identified in a human donor in good health. Sequencing was carried out using sorted CD4+, CD8+, or CD8+CD57+ T cells (not recorded which) from PBMCs.

DNA for the CDR3: TGTGCCCCTGGGGGGGGGGGACAGGGTAATCCCGAGCAGTACTTC. This translates into CAPGGGGQGNPEQYF. The rearrangement uses TRBV15 and TRBJ2-7; 9 bases fit TRBD1. The J segment lost 6 bases and the V segment lost 11 bases, leaving 17 bases of the junction unmatched. CDR1 and CDR2 (germline): LNHNV, YYDKDF (reference sequence). The CDR3 consists of 15 residues.